These T cell receptor beta chains were read from a single sample in a study of blood T cell repertoires in COVID-19. The method was immunoSEQ multiplex PCR; TCRdb's version includes in-frame clones alone and lacks a portion of them. This table has fewer than 150,000 clones, roughly 86% appearing once. The source material was peripheral blood. The source of these receptors is a man in his fifties with active or convalescent COVID-19. The CDR3 runs from the conserved cysteine through the conserved F or W. The order of the fields is D gene, V gene, clone size, CDR3 length, J gene, CDR3 protein, CDR3 DNA. A D gene is named only where the DNA matches it firmly. Not every row has a clone size; where given, it reads once, few, many or a size class.

NA	TRBV7-9	NA	14	TRBJ1-5	CASSLDRGSQPQHF	TGTGCCAGCAGCTTAGATCGGGGATCTCAGCCCCAGCATTTT
TRBD1	TRBV14	NA	15	TRBJ2-7	CASSPRTGAFYEQYF	TGTGCCAGCAGCCCCAGGACAGGGGCCTTCTACGAGCAGTACTTC
TRBD1	TRBV28	NA	16	TRBJ1-1	CASTLTGTGLGTEAFF	TGTGCCAGCACCTTAACCGGGACAGGGCTGGGCACTGAAGCTTTCTTT
TRBD2	TRBV30	NA	15	TRBJ2-3	CAWSVRSGRPDTQYF	TGTGCCTGGAGTGTACGTAGCGGGAGGCCAGATACGCAGTATTTT
TRBD1	TRBV18	NA	16	TRBJ1-3	CASSPGTGVGGNTIYF	TGTGCCAGCTCACCGGGGACAGGCGTGGGAGGAAACACCATATATTTT
TRBD1	TRBV28	NA	14	TRBJ2-7	CASSQDRVTYEQYF	TGTGCCAGCAGTCAGGACAGGGTGACCTACGAGCAGTACTTC
TRBD2	TRBV9	NA	15	TRBJ2-5	CASSVGGTRQETQYF	TGTGCCAGCAGCGTAGGCGGGACTAGGCAAGAGACCCAGTACTTC
TRBD2	TRBV5-1	NA	15	TRBJ2-1	CASSLAAGDGNEQFF	TGCGCCAGCAGCTTGGCAGCGGGAGATGGAAATGAGCAGTTCTTC
TRBD2	TRBV10-3	NA	15	TRBJ2-1	CAIRTTSGVYNEQFF	TGTGCCATCAGGACGACTAGCGGGGTTTACAATGAGCAGTTCTTC
NA	TRBV3-1/TRBV3-2	NA	13	TRBJ1-1	CASSLQSGFLAFF	TGTGCCAGCAGCCTCCAAAGCGGGTTTTTAGCTTTCTTT
NA	TRBV28	NA	12	TRBJ1-1	CASSVRGPEAFF	TGTGCCAGCAGTGTCAGGGGTCCTGAAGCTTTCTTT
TRBD2	TRBV28	NA	16	TRBJ2-3	CASSPLRLAATDTQYF	TGTGCCAGCAGTCCTCTCAGACTAGCGGCCACAGATACGCAGTATTTT
NA	TRBV28	NA	13	TRBJ1-2	CASRPTGGNGYTF	TGTGCCAGCAGACCAACTGGGGGCAATGGCTACACCTTC
NA	TRBV18	NA	13	TRBJ1-1	CASSPIQGTEAFF	TGTGCCAGCTCACCAATTCAGGGTACTGAAGCTTTCTTT
TRBD1	TRBV6-5	NA	15	TRBJ2-7	CASSSSGGLSYEQYF	TGTGCCAGCAGTTCATCAGGGGGCTTGTCCTACGAGCAGTACTTC
NA	TRBV28	NA	14	TRBJ1-4	CASSLGTYLEKLFF	TGTGCCAGCAGTTTGGGGACATACCTTGAAAAACTGTTTTTT
TRBD1	TRBV7-8	NA	14	TRBJ1-3	CASSLSGGGNTIYF	TGTGCCAGCAGCTTATCAGGGGGTGGAAACACCATATATTTT
NA	TRBV3-1/TRBV3-2	NA	14	TRBJ1-3	CASSPVNSGNTIYF	TGTGCCAGCAGCCCAGTCAACTCTGGAAACACCATATATTTT
TRBD1	TRBV11-1	NA	14	TRBJ2-5	CASSGQGNQETQYF	TGTGCCAGCAGCGGACAGGGGAACCAAGAGACCCAGTACTTC
TRBD1	TRBV7-2	NA	15	TRBJ2-1	CASSPPGQGGLERFF	TGTGCCAGCAGCCCGCCAGGACAGGGGGGCCTTGAAAGGTTCTTC
NA	TRBV5-1	NA	17	TRBJ2-3	CASSTNGGQGITDTQYF	TGCGCCAGCAGCACCAACGGGGGGCAGGGGATTACAGATACGCAGTATTTT
NA	TRBV27	NA	13	TRBJ1-2	CASSPRGNYGYTF	TGTGCCAGCAGTCCCAGGGGTAACTATGGCTACACCTTC
TRBD2	TRBV18	NA	17	TRBJ2-2	CASSPSASGSPTGELFF	TGTGCCAGCTCACCGTCGGCTAGCGGGAGCCCCACCGGGGAGCTGTTTTTT
TRBD2	TRBV7-3	NA	13	TRBJ2-7	CASSSGTSGEQYF	TGTGCCAGCAGCTCCGGGACTAGCGGCGAGCAGTACTTC
NA	TRBV19	few	14	TRBJ1-2	CASSIQAGVYGYTF	TGTGCCAGTAGTATCCAGGCAGGTGTCTATGGCTACACCTTC
NA	TRBV15	NA	13	TRBJ1-2	CATSRAPPYGYTF	TGTGCCACCAGCAGAGCCCCCCCTTATGGCTACACCTTC
TRBD1	TRBV30	NA	15	TRBJ1-6	CAWSARQGADSPLHF	TGTGCCTGGAGTGCCCGACAGGGGGCTGATTCACCCCTCCACTTT
NA	TRBV21-1	medium-sized	18	TRBJ2-2	CASSSRGLAGVRGGELFF	TGTGCCAGCAGCAGCCGGGGACTAGCGGGAGTTCGGGGCGGGGAGCTGTTTTTT
NA	TRBV3-1/TRBV3-2	NA	15	TRBJ2-5	CATSGFGSPRETQYF	TGTGCGACTTCGGGGTTCGGGAGTCCTCGAGAGACCCAGTACTTC
TRBD1	TRBV5-1	NA	15	TRBJ1-2	CASSPGTGANYGYTF	TGCGCCAGCAGCCCGGGGACAGGAGCCAACTATGGCTACACCTTC
TRBD1	TRBV19	NA	16	TRBJ2-2	CASRQGGVEYTGELFF	TGTGCCAGTAGACAGGGGGGAGTTGAGTACACCGGGGAGCTGTTTTTT
TRBD1	TRBV7-2	NA	15	TRBJ1-6	CASSFSTGVGSPLHF	TGTGCCAGCAGCTTCTCTACAGGGGTTGGTTCACCCCTCCACTTT
TRBD2	TRBV5-1	NA	14	TRBJ2-1	CASAGGRPSDEQFF	TGCGCCAGTGCCGGCGGGAGGCCCTCAGATGAGCAGTTCTTC
TRBD2	TRBV6-5	NA	15	TRBJ2-1	CASSLVAGPYNEQFF	TGTGCCAGCAGTTTAGTAGCGGGCCCATACAATGAGCAGTTCTTC
TRBD1	TRBV11-2	NA	12	TRBJ2-1	CASSLGQGAYFF	TGTGCCAGCAGCTTAGGTCAGGGGGCATACTTCTTC
NA	TRBV7-9	NA	9	TRBJ2-7	CASSFQGYF	TGTGCCAGCAGCTTTCAGGGGTACTTC
NA	TRBV28	NA	11	TRBJ2-7	CASSRSYEQYF	TGTGCCAGCAGCCGCTCCTACGAGCAGTACTTC
NA	TRBV29-1	NA	14	TRBJ1-1	CSVGVVRQNTEAFF	TGCAGCGTTGGGGTTGTAAGACAGAACACTGAAGCTTTCTTT
TRBD1	TRBV7-8	few	13	TRBJ2-3	CASSLEADRRQYF	TGTGCCAGCAGCTTAGAGGCGGACAGGCGGCAGTATTTT
TRBD1	TRBV7-9	NA	14	TRBJ1-2	CASRGTGGNYGYTF	TGTGCCAGCAGAGGGACAGGGGGGAACTATGGCTACACCTTC
NA	TRBV11-2	NA	18	TRBJ1-1	CASRTGFGKGSASGEAFF	TGTGCCAGCAGAACCGGTTTCGGAAAGGGGTCCGCATCGGGTGAAGCTTTCTTT
TRBD1	TRBV7-9	NA	17	TRBJ2-1	CASSSPETGSSYNEQFF	TGTGCCAGCAGCTCCCCTGAGACAGGGAGCTCCTACAATGAGCAGTTCTTC
TRBD2	TRBV9	NA	18	TRBJ2-2	CASSVGGLAGANTGELFF	TGTGCCAGCAGCGTCGGGGGACTAGCGGGAGCTAACACCGGGGAGCTGTTTTTT
NA	TRBV19	NA	13	TRBJ2-1	CASSREQGNEQFF	TGTGCCAGTAGTAGAGAACAGGGCAATGAGCAGTTCTTC
TRBD2	TRBV11-2	NA	19	TRBJ2-1	CASSQSRTSGSGSYNEQFF	TGTGCCAGCAGCCAATCCCGGACTAGCGGGAGTGGTTCCTACAATGAGCAGTTCTTC
TRBD2	TRBV28	NA	14	TRBJ2-7	CASRRTSGFYEQYF	TGTGCCAGCAGGAGGACTAGCGGGTTTTACGAGCAGTACTTC
NA	TRBV7-2	NA	16	TRBJ2-5	CASSLTWGKGGETQYF	TGTGCCAGCAGCTTAACCTGGGGGAAAGGGGGTGAGACCCAGTACTTC
NA	TRBV16	NA	13	TRBJ2-7	CASSQSQGYEQYF	TGTGCCAGCAGCCAATCTCAGGGCTACGAGCAGTACTTC
TRBD1	TRBV6-5	NA	16	TRBJ2-7	CASSSRRGQGTYEQYF	TGTGCCAGCAGTTCAAGACGGGGACAGGGAACCTACGAGCAGTACTTC
NA	TRBV7-9	NA	12	TRBJ2-3	CASSYQTDTQYF	TGTGCCAGCAGCTACCAGACAGATACGCAGTATTTT